The 5 T cell receptor beta chains reported below all come from one sample, sequenced in a study of blood T cell repertoires in COVID-19. Method: immunoSEQ multiplex PCR; TCRdb's copy keeps in-frame clones and lacks some. The data show around 87,000 clones, 85% to 90% seen once. Sequenced sample: peripheral blood. The receptors here all came from a human donor with active COVID-19. The donor label of this sample is uncertain.

This chain links TRBV5-4 with TRBJ1-2; 8 bases agree with TRBD1. Germline assignment: CDR1 SGHNT and CDR2 YYREEE (reference sequence). The V gene end was trimmed by 5 bases and the J gene end by 8 bases; junction bases not matched to a gene: 5. CDR3 size: 12 residues. CDR3 loop: CASRSDRVGYTF. The DNA of the CDR3 is TGTGCCAGCAGATCGGACAGGGTCGGCTACACCTTC.

The chain is built from TRBV11-1 and TRBJ1-1, with D hard to call. The CDR3 length is 13 residues. V was trimmed by 7 bases and J by 3 bases, leaving 12 bases between them. Germline V lookup: CDR1 SGHAT, CDR2 FQDESV (reference sequence). CDR3 nucleotide sequence: TGTGCCAGCATCCCAGATTACCACACTGAAGCTTTCTTT. As protein: CASIPDYHTEAFF.

The genes are TRBV4-1 and TRBJ2-3; 15 positions agree with TRBD2. With V trimmed by 0 bases and J by 0 bases, 7 bases remained unmatched. Germline loops: CDR1 MGHRA, CDR2 YSYEKL. There are 20 residues in the CDR3. CDR3 DNA: TGCGCCAGCAGCCAAGATCCGGGACTAGCGGGGGGCGCTAGCACAGATACGCAGTATTTT. Protein sequence: CASSQDPGLAGGASTDTQYF.

CDR3 DNA: TGTGCCAGAAGCTTGGGCAGAGGGTCACCCCTCCACTTT. This translates into CARSLGRGSPLHF. This chain links TRBV5-3 with TRBJ1-6; D not certain. TRBV5-3 is recorded as an ORF, its role being uncertain. The length of the CDR3 is 13 residues. V gave up 0 bases and J gave up 10 bases, with 8 bases separating them.

The V call is TRBV5-1, the J call TRBJ1-1; 10 bases agree with TRBD1. The V gene end was trimmed by 5 bases and the J gene end by 8 bases; junction bases not matched to a gene: 27. The CDR3 has 20 residues. The germline V gene has CDR1 SGHRS and CDR2 YFSETQ. The CDR3 bases are TGCGCCAGCAGAGGTACCGCGGGACAGGGGCGGCTTAGTAAGTTCCAAGAAGCTTTCTTT. Translating gives CASRGTAGQGRLSKFQEAFF.